Each of the 5 T cell receptor beta chains below was sequenced from the same sample in a study of blood T cell repertoires in COVID-19. Assay: immunoSEQ multiplex PCR; the TCRdb copy retains only in-frame clones and omits some. The profile shows about 140,000 clones, about 90% of them singletons. The sample was peripheral blood. All receptors derive from a man aged 50-59 years with active or convalescent COVID-19.

The CDR3 is CSASARGLINEQFF. CDR3 coding DNA: TGCAGTGCTAGTGCCAGGGGGCTAATAAATGAGCAGTTCTTC. The chain combines TRBV20-1 with TRBJ2-1; 8 nucleotides line up with TRBD1. This CDR3 has 14 residues. The germline V gene has CDR1 DFQATT and CDR2 SNEGSKA (reference sequence). V dropped 3 bases and J dropped 7; count of bases not matched to a gene: 8.

V is TRBV20-1 and J is TRBJ1-3; the D is unclear. V shed 3 bases and J shed 2 bases, with 8 bases lying between them. The germline gives CDR1 DFQATT, CDR2 SNEGSKA (reference sequence). This CDR3 has 13 residues. CDR3 sequence reads: CSASTGAGNTIYF. The CDR3 DNA reads TGCAGTGCTAGTACGGGTGCTGGAAACACCATATATTTT.

The V gene is TRBV28, the J gene TRBJ2-2; tentatively, D is TRBD1 (7 bases). V lost 1 base and J 4 bases, leaving 25 bases between the germline ends. Per germline, CDR1 MDHEN and CDR2 SYDVKM. This CDR3 is built from 20 residues. CDR3 sequence reads: CASSLYRVIGRGVGTGELFF. The CDR3, as DNA: TGTGCCAGCAGTTTATACAGGGTAATCGGCAGGGGGGTCGGCACCGGGGAGCTGTTTTTT.

This sequence joins TRBV7-8 and TRBJ2-5; D is ambiguous. Trimming removed 5 bases at V and 4 bases at J, with 17 bases between. The CDR3 has 15 amino acids. Germline CDR1 is SGHVS and CDR2 is FQNEAQ. CDR3 in DNA: TGTGCCAGCAGCCACCCTTCGGAGCACCGAGAGACCCAGTACTTC. Amino acids: CASSHPSEHRETQYF.

The chain couples TRBV27 to TRBJ1-6; 7 bases fit TRBD1. This CDR3 has 15 residues. V was pared by 5 bases and J by 4 bases, with 5 bases of the junction left unmatched. Germline V CDR1 and CDR2: MNHEY, SMNVEV (reference sequence). CDR3 protein: CASSVRDRYNSPLHF. The CDR3 nucleotides read TGTGCCAGCAGTGTACGGGACAGATATAATTCACCCCTCCACTTT.